The 16 T cell receptor beta chains listed next were all sequenced from one sample in a study of lung T cells in sarcoidosis with Löfgren's syndrome (dated by TCRdb to about 2017). Sequencing instrument: Illumina MiSeq. TCRdb took the public reads, trimmed them with fastp at Q25, ran MiXCR for clone calling and kept in-frame beta chains. Each record represents a unique CDR3 protein, reported with the most common genes and DNA among its rows. A total of under 20,000 distinct CDR3 sequences appear in this sample, approximately 22% of them only once. The leading ten clones occupy more than 0.7% of the sample. Sequenced: CD4+ T cells from bronchoalveolar lavage. The receptors were sampled from a human donor with sarcoidosis (Löfgren's syndrome or another form), or a control subject (not recorded which).

This clonotype is classed as medium-sized. The rearrangement uses TRBV6-1 and TRBJ2-3; 8 bases are a match to TRBD1. CDR1 and CDR2 from the germline V gene are MNHNS and SASEGT. The trim removed 5 bases at V and 0 bases at J, leaving 4 bases unmatched. The CDR3 is 15 residues long. As DNA, the CDR3 is TGTGCCAGCAGTCCGCAGGGGGCTAGCACAGATACGCAGTATTTT. It specifies CASSPQGASTDTQYF.

The sample holds a few counts of this clonotype. J is TRBJ1-5 and V is TRBV12-3 or TRBV12-4; D remains unclear. This CDR3 is 16 amino acids long. Trimming left V 5 bases short and J 0 bases short, with 14 bases between. CDR3 bases: TGTGCCAGCAGTCAACACCCCGTTGCTAGCAATCAGCCCCAGCATTTT. This gives the protein CASSQHPVASNQPQHF.

There are many counts of this clonotype. CDR3 nucleotide sequence: TGTGCCAGCACCCTCAGAGGGGCCAATGAAAAACTGTTTTTT. Its translation: CASTLRGANEKLFF. The chain carries TRBV6-1 and TRBJ1-4; tentative D call: TRBD1 (5 bases). The V gene's germline CDR1 is MNHNS and CDR2 SASEGT. V dropped 7 bases and J dropped 5 bases, with 14 bases sitting between them. The CDR3 totals 14 residues.

This clonotype was counted a few times. DNA for the CDR3: TGTGCCAGCAGTGCTAGCGGCTATGGCTACACCTTC. Translated: CASSASGYGYTF. The chain links TRBV2 to TRBJ1-2; D is undetermined. The length of the CDR3 is 12 residues. Germline V gene data show CDR1 as SNHLY and CDR2 as FYNNEI. Trimming took off 4 bases at V and 4 bases at J, with 7 bases between the two ends.

This clonotype was observed many times. This rearrangement joins TRBV12-3 or TRBV12-4 to TRBJ2-1; TRBD2 agrees at 12 bases. Trimming took 5 bases from V and 3 from J; bases not matched to a gene: 2. This CDR3 has 15 residues. The CDR3 spells CASSPLAGGYNEQFF. In nucleotides, the CDR3 is TGTGCCAGCAGTCCACTAGCGGGAGGCTACAATGAGCAGTTCTTC.

This clonotype has a count of ten or more. V usage is TRBV2 and J usage is TRBJ2-3; TRBD2 aligns across 11 bases. CDR1 and CDR2 from the germline V gene are SNHLY and FYNNEI. This CDR3 is built from 17 residues. With 6 bases clipped from V and 6 bases from J, the junction kept 14 bases outside the gene matches. CDR3 bases: TGTGCCAGCAGGGACCCCGGGACTAGCGGCCTCAGCGATACGCAGTATTTT. Translated, it gives CASRDPGTSGLSDTQYF.

In its sample, this clonotype is medium-sized (0.01 to 0.1%). The gene calls are TRBV6-1 and TRBJ1-2; D perhaps matches TRBD1 (5 bases). CDR1 is MNHNS, CDR2 SASEGT, per germline. V was clipped by 0 bases and J by 4 bases, with 9 bases between them. The CDR3 is 14 residues long. Here the CDR3 DNA reads TGTGCCAGCAGTGAAGCTGGGGCTACCTATGGCTACACCTTC. It encodes CASSEAGATYGYTF.

This clonotype was recorded many times. The chain carries TRBV4-3 and TRBJ2-7, with a weak D call TRBD1 (5 bases). Germline CDR1 LGHNA, CDR2 YSLEER. Trimming left V 0 bases short and J 4 bases short, with 13 bases between. The length of the CDR3 is 15 residues. In DNA, the CDR3 is TGCGCCAGCAGCCAAGAATCCAGGGCCTGGTACGAGCAGTACTTC. Translation: CASSQESRAWYEQYF.

The sample holds many counts of this clonotype. The chain carries TRBV20-1 and TRBJ1-1, with 9 bases that match TRBD1. With 6 bases clipped from V and 3 bases from J, the junction kept 2 bases outside the gene matches. Germline CDR1 DFQATT, CDR2 SNEGSKA (reference sequence). The CDR3 totals 12 residues. The CDR3 DNA reads as TGCAGTGCGAGACAGGGGGACACTGAAGCTTTCTTT. Its translation: CSARQGDTEAFF.

On this clonotype itself: A clone one base away is much larger, so this may be a read error. The chain joins TRBV20-1 to TRBJ2-5; D not resolved. V was trimmed by 7 bases and J by 2 bases, leaving 5 bases between them. This CDR3 contains 10 residues. Germline V gives CDR1 DFQATT, CDR2 SNEGSKA (reference sequence). This CDR3 reads CSDNQETQYF. The CDR3 bases are TGCAGTGATAATCAAGAGACCCAGTACTTC.

This clonotype was detected only a few times. Here the CDR3 reads CASTDSTSGSVGELFF. CDR3 coding DNA: TGTGCCAGCACAGACTCGACTAGCGGGAGTGTCGGGGAGCTGTTTTTT. The chain uses TRBV28 and TRBJ2-2; 12 nucleotides agree with TRBD2. The V and J ends lost 7 bases and 7 bases, in that order; junction bases with no gene match: 10. The CDR3 totals 16 residues. Germline CDR1 MDHEN, CDR2 SYDVKM. The entire variable domain, with the rest obtained from reference TRBV28 and TRBJ2-2, is as follows: DVKVTQSSRYLVKRTGEKVFLECVQDMDHENMFWYRQDPGLGLRLIYFSYDVKMKEKGDIPEGYSVSREKKERFSLILESASTNQTSMYLCASTDSTSGSVGELFFGEGSRLTVL.

The J gene is TRBJ1-5, the V gene TRBV29-1; D uncertain. Looked up from germline, CDR1 is SQVTM and CDR2 is ANQGSEA. This CDR3 region has 14 residues. V was pared by 3 bases and J by 11 bases, with 20 bases between. CDR3 nucleotide sequence: TGCAGCGTTGACGGCCTCCAGACGGTCACGGCCCAGCATTTT. Encoded protein: CSVDGLQTVTAQHF.

This sequence joins TRBV5-1 and TRBJ1-1, with D uncertain. V was pared by 0 bases and J by 1 base, with 7 bases between. CDR3 length: 14 amino acids. Looked up from germline, CDR1 is SGHRS and CDR2 is YFSETQ. In DNA form, the CDR3 reads TGCGCCAGCAGCTTGGGAGGAGCGAACACTGAAGCTTTCTTT. It translates to CASSLGGANTEAFF.

This clonotype was found a few times. This chain links TRBV7-9 with TRBJ1-1; tentative D call: TRBD1 (5 bases). The CDR3 runs 14 residues. V dropped 7 bases and J dropped 3 bases, with 15 bases sitting between them. CDR1 SEHNR and CDR2 FQNEAQ come from the germline V gene (reference sequence). The CDR3 loop reads CASKRFPRDTEAFF. The CDR3 DNA is TGTGCCAGCAAGAGGTTCCCCAGGGACACTGAAGCTTTCTTT.

This clonotype was picked up many times. CDR3 sequence (DNA): TGTGCCAGCAGCTTAAACGGACAGGGAACAGATACGCAGTATTTT. Translated: CASSLNGQGTDTQYF. The chain combines TRBV7-2 with TRBJ2-3, with 8 positions matching TRBD1. This CDR3 is 15 amino acids long. Germline V lookup: CDR1 SGHTA, CDR2 FQGNSA. The V gene end was trimmed by 2 bases and the J gene end by 3 bases; junction bases not matched to a gene: 4.

Ten or more counts support this clonotype. The rearrangement links TRBV19 to TRBJ2-3; maybe TRBD2 (5 bases). V was cut by 4 bases and J by 6 bases, with 17 bases left in between. The CDR3 is 15 residues long. Germline CDR1 and CDR2: LNHDA and SQIVND (reference sequence). CDR3 nucleotides: TGTGCCAGTAGTACTCCGGGGAGCGGTCGGGATACGCAGTATTTT. Translating it yields CASSTPGSGRDTQYF.